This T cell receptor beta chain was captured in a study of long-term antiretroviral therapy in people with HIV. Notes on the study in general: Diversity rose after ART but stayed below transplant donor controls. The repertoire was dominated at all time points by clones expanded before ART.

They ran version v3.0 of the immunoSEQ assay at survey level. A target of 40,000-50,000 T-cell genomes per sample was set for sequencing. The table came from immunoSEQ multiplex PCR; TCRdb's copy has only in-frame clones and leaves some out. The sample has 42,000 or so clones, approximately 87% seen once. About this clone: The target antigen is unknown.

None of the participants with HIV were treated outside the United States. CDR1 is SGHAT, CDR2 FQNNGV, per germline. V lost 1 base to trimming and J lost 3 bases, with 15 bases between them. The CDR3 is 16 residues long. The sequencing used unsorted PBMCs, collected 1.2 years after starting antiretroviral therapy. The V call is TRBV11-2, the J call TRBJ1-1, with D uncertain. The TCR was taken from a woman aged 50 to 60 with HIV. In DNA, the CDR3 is TGTGCCAGCAGCTTAGCTAGTCGGGTTAGCTACACTGAAGCTTTCTTT. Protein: CASSLASRVSYTEAFF.